This T cell receptor (beta chain) came from a study of technical replicates of blood from several donors (dated by TCRdb to about 2017). A word on this clone: Which antigen it targets is not known. No quality values exist for individual bases; no much larger clone is one base distant.

The germline V gene provides CDR1 MGHDK and CDR2 SYGVNS. Trimming removed 4 bases from V and 9 bases from J, leaving 13 bases between the germline ends. The CDR3 contains 13 residues, cysteine and phenylalanine counted. CDR3 DNA only is kept here, 39 bases in frame from base 1. Library preparation was by the immunoSEQ multiplex PCR assay. Imported from immuneACCESS, the table was reduced by TCRdb to in-frame sequences with V and J called. These copies leave out some clones; in studies compared against another copy, an unresolved V gene accounts for under half, and the cause of the remainder is not known. The sample table lists about 80,000 clones, 85% to 95% of them with a count of one. Of the sample, approximately 0.4% falls within the top ten clones.

The sequence came from a human donor in good health. Source material: T cells isolated from PBMCs. The chain couples TRBV25-1 to TRBJ2-1; TRBD2 is perhaps the D gene, given 5 matching bases. Here the CDR3 is given as CASSALDLSEQFF. At the DNA level, the sequence is TGTGCCAGCAGTGCGCTGGACTTGTCTGAGCAGTTCTTC.